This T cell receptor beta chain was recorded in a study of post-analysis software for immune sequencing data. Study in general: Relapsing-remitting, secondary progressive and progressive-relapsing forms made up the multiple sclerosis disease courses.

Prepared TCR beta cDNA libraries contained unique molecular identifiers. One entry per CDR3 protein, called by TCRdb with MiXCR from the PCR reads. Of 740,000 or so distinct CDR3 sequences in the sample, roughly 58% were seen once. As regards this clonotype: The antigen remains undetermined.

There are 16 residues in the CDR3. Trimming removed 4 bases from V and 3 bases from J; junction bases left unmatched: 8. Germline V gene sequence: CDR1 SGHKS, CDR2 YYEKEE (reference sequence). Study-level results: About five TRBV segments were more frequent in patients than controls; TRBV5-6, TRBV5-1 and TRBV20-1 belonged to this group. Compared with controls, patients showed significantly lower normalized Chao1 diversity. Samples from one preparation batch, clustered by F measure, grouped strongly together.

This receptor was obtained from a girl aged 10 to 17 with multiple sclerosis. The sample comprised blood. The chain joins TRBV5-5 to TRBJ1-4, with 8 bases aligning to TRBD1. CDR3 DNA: TGTGCCAGCAGCCTTCCAGGGGGCTTGGCTAATGAAAAACTGTTTTTT. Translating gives CASSLPGGLANEKLFF.